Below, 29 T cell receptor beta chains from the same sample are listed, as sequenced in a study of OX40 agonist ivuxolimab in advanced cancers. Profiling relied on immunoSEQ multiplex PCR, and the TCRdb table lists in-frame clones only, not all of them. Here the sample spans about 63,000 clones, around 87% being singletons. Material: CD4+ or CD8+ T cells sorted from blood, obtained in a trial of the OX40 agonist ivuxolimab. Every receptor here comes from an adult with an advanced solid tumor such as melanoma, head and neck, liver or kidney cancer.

DNA of the CDR3: TGCGCCAGCAGCTTGAATGAGAATTCACCCCTCCACTTT. It specifies CASSLNENSPLHF. The chain recombines TRBV5-1 with TRBJ1-6; D not resolved. Germline assignment: CDR1 SGHRS and CDR2 YFSETQ. CDR3 length: 13 amino acids. Trimming shortened V by 1 base and J by 7 bases, and 6 bases separated the two germline ends.

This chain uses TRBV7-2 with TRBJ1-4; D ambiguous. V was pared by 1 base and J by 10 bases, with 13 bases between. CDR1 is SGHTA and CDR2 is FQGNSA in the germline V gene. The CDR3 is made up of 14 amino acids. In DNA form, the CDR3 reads TGTGCCAGCAGCTTAGAGGGTCTTGGCGGAAAACTGTTTTTT. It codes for CASSLEGLGGKLFF.

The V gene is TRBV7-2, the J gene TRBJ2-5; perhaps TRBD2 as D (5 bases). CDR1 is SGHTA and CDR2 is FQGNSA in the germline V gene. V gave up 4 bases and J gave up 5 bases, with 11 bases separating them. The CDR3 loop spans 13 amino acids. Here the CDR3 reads CASSSQPGETQYF. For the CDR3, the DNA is TGTGCCAGCAGCTCACAGCCGGGGGAGACCCAGTACTTC.

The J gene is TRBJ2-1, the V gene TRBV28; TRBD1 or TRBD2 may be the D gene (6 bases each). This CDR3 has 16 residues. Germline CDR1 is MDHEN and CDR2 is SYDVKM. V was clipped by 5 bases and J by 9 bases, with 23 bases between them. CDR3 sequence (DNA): TGTGCCAGCAGTCCACTCACAGGGAGGCAAGGGGGTGAGCAGTTCTTC. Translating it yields CASSPLTGRQGGEQFF.

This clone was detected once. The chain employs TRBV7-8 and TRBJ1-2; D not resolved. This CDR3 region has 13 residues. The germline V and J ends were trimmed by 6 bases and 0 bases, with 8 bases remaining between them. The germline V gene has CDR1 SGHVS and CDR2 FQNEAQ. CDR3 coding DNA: TGTGCCAGCAGGCCTTATTCTAACTATGGCTACACCTTC. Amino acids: CASRPYSNYGYTF. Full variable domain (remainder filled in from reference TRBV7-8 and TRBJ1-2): GAGVSQSPRYKVAKRGQDVALRCDPISGHVSLFWYQQALGQGPEFLTYFQNEAQLDKSGLPSDRFFAERPEGSVSTLKIQRTQQEDSAVYLCASRPYSNYGYTFGSGTRLTVV.

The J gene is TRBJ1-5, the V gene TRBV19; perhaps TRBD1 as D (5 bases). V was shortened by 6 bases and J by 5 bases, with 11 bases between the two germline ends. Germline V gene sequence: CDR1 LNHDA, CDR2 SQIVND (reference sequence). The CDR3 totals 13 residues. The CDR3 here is CASRGRGDQPQHF. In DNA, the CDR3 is TGTGCCAGTAGGGGGAGAGGGGATCAGCCCCAGCATTTT.

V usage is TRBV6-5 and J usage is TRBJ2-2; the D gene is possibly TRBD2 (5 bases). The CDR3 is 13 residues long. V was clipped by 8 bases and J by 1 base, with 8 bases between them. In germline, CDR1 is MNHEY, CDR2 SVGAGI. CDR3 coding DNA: TGTGCCAGCGTTCGGGAGAACACCGGGGAGCTGTTTTTT. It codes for CASVRENTGELFF.

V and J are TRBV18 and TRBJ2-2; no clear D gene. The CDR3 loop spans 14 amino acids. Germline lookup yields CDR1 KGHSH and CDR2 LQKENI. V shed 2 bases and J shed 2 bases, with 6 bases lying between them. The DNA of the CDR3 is TGTGCCAGCTCACCAGGGATTAACACCGGGGAGCTGTTTTTT. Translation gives CASSPGINTGELFF.

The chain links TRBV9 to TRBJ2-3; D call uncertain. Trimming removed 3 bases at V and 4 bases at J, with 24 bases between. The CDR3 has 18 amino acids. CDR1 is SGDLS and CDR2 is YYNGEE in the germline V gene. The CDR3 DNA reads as TGTGCCAGCAGCGCTTCCCACCCTACCAAATTATGGGCAGATACGCAGTATTTT. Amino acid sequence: CASSASHPTKLWADTQYF.

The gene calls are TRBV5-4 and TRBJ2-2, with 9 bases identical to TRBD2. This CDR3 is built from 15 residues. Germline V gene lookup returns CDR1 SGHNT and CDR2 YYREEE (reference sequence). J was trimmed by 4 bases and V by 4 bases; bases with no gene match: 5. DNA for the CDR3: TGTGCCAGCAGCAGGCGGGAGGGCGGCACCGGGGAGCTGTTTTTT. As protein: CASSRREGGTGELFF.

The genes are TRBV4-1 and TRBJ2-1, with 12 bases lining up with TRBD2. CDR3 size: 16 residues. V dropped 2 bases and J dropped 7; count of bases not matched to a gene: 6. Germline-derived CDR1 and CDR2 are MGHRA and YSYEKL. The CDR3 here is CASSQRLAGVNNEQFF. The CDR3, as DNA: TGCGCCAGCAGCCAAAGACTAGCGGGAGTAAATAATGAGCAGTTCTTC.

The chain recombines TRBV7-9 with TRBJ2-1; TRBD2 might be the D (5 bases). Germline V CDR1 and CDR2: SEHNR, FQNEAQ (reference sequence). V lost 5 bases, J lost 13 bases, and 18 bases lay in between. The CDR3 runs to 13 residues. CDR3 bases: TGTGCCAGCAGCCTCACGACCCCGGGATTCCAGTTCTTC. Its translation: CASSLTTPGFQFF.

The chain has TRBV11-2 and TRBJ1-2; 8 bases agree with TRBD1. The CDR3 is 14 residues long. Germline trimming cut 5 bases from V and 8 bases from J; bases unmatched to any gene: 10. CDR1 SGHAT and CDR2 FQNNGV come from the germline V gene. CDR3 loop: CASSPVRGQKGYTF. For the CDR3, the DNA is TGTGCCAGCAGCCCTGTCAGGGGGCAAAAAGGCTACACCTTC.

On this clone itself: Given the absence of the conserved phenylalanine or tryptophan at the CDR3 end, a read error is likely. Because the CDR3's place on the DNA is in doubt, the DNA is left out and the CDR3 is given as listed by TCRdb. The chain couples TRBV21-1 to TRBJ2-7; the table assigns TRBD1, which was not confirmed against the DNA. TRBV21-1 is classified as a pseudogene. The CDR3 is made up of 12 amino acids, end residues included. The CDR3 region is CASSEKGDRENL.

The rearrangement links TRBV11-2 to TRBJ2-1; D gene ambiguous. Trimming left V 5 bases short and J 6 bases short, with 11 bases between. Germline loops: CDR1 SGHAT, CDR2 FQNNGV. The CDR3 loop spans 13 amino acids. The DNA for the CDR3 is TGTGCCAGCAGCCCAGCGTGGGGCAATGAGCAGTTCTTC. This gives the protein CASSPAWGNEQFF.

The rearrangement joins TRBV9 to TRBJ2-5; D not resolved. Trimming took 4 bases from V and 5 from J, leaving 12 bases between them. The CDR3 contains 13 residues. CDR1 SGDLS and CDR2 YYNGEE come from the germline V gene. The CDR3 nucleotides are TGTGCCAGCAGCACTGAAGCTAGGGAGACCCAGTACTTC. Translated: CASSTEARETQYF.

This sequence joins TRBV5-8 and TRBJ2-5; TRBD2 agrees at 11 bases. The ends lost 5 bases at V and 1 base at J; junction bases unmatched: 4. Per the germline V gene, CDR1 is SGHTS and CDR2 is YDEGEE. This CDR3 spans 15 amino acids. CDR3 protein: CASRPGTSGQETQYF. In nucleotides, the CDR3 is TGTGCCAGCAGACCAGGGACTAGCGGCCAAGAGACCCAGTACTTC. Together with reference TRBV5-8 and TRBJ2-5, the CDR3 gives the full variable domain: EAGVTQSPTHLIKTRGQQATLRCSPISGHTSVYWYQQALGLGLQFLLWYDEGEERNRGNFPPRFSGRQFPNYSSELNVNALELEDSALYLCASRPGTSGQETQYFGPGTRLLVL.

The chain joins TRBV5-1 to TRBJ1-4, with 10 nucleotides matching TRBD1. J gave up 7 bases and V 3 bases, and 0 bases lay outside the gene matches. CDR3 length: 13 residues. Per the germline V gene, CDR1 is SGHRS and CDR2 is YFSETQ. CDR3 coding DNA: TGCGCCAGCAGCTGGGACAGGGGTGAAAAACTGTTTTTT. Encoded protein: CASSWDRGEKLFF.

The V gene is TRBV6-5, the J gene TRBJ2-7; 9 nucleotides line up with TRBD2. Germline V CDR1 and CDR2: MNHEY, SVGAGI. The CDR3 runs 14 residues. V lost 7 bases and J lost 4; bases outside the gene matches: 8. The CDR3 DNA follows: TGTGCCAGCAAGGAAGCGGGGGGTTCGTACGAGCAGTACTTC. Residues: CASKEAGGSYEQYF.

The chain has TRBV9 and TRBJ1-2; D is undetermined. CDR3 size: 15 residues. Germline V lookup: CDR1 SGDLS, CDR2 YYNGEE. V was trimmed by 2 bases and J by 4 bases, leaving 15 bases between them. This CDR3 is CASSVDPVGSYGYTF. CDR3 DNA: TGTGCCAGCAGCGTCGACCCCGTCGGCAGCTATGGCTACACCTTC.

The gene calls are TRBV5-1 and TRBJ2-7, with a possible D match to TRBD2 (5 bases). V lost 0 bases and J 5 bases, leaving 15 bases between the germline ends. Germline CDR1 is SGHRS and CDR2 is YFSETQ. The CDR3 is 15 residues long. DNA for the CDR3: TGCGCCAGCAGCTTGGGTCCAGGAGGAAGCAACGAGCAGTACTTC. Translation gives CASSLGPGGSNEQYF. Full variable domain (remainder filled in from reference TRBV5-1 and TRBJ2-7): KAGVTQTPRYLIKTRGQQVTLSCSPISGHRSVSWYQQTPGQGLQFLFEYFSETQRNKGNFPGRFSGRQFSNSRSEMNVSTLELGDSALYLCASSLGPGGSNEQYFGPGTRLTVT.

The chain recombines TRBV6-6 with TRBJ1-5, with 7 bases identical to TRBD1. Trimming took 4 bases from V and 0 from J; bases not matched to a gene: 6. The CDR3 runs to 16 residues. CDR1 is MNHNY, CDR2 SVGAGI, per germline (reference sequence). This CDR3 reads CASSFPQGSSNQPQHF. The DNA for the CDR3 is TGTGCCAGCAGTTTCCCACAGGGGTCTAGCAATCAGCCCCAGCATTTT.

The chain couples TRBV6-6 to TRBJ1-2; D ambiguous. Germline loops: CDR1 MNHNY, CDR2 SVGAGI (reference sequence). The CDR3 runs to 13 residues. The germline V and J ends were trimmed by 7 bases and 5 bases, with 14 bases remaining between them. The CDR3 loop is CASNPTDEYGYTF. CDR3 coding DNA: TGTGCCAGCAATCCGACTGATGAATATGGCTACACCTTC.

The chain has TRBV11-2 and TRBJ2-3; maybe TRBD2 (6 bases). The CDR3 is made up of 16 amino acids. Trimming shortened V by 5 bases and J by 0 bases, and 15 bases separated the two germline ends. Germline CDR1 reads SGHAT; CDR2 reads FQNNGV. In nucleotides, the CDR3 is TGTGCCAGCAGCCCCCGGGGACTTGCTAGCACAGATACGCAGTATTTT. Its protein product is CASSPRGLASTDTQYF.

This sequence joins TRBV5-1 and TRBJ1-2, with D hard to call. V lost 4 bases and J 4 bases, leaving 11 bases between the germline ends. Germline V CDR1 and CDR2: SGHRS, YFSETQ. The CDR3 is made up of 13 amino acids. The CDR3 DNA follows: TGCGCCAGCAGCCGCGGGCCAGTCTATGGCTACACCTTC. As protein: CASSRGPVYGYTF.

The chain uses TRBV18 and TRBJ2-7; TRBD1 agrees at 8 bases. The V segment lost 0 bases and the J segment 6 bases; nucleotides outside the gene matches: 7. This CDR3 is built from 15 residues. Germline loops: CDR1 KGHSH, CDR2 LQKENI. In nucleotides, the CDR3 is TGTGCCAGCTCACCACCGTATAACAGGGGGACCGAGCAGTACTTC. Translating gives CASSPPYNRGTEQYF.

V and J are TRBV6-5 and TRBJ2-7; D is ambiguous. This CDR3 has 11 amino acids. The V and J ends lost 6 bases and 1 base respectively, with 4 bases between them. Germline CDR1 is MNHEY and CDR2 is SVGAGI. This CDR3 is CASRGSYEQYF. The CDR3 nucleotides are TGTGCCAGCAGGGGTTCCTACGAGCAGTACTTC.

This CDR3 is CASSLDPLSNQPQHF. The CDR3 DNA reads TGCGCCAGCAGCTTGGATCCGTTAAGCAATCAGCCCCAGCATTTT. The rearrangement joins TRBV5-1 to TRBJ1-5; D gene unclear. The CDR3 is 15 amino acids. Germline V gives CDR1 SGHRS, CDR2 YFSETQ. The V gene lost 0 bases and the J gene lost 1 base, with 8 bases spanning the gap.

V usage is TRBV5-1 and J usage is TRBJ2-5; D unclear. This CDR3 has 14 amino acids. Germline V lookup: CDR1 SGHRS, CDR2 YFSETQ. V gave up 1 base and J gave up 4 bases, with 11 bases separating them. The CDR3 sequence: CASSLIPAPETQYF. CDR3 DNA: TGCGCCAGCAGCTTGATCCCAGCCCCAGAGACCCAGTACTTC.